This T cell receptor beta chain was sequenced in a study of cytomegalovirus exposure and HLA in healthy donors. PCR used 60 Vbeta primers and 13 Jbeta primers. This table comes from immunoSEQ multiplex PCR, and its TCRdb copy is limited to in-frame clones, with some not included. The top ten hold 3% to 5% of the sample, which has 100,000 to 150,000 clones, over 70% seen once. This receptor was obtained from a man in his forties in good health and CMV-seropositive. Sequenced input: PBMCs.

DNA for the CDR3: TGTGCCAGCAGCCAAGACCGACTCACTGAAGCTTTCTTT. Protein: CASSQDRLTEAFF. The V and J genes are TRBV14 and TRBJ1-1, with D uncertain. CDR3 length equals 13 residues. V lost 0 bases and J 4 bases, leaving 6 bases between the germline ends. Germline V CDR1 and CDR2: SGHDN, FVKESK.